What follows are 6 T cell receptor beta chains derived from one specimen sequenced in a study of cytomegalovirus exposure and HLA in healthy donors. Both 60 Vbeta primers and 13 Jbeta primers went into the PCR. Profiled with immunoSEQ multiplex PCR; TCRdb holds only in-frame clones, not every one. The sample records roughly 100,000 clones, around 78% being singletons. What was sequenced was PBMCs. Receptors originate from a man aged 40-49 years in good health and CMV-seronegative.

The chain carries TRBV4-1 and TRBJ1-1, with TRBD1 matching over 7 bases. The V gene end was trimmed by 2 bases and the J gene end by 4 bases; junction bases not matched to a gene: 1. In germline, CDR1 is MGHRA, CDR2 YSYEKL. The CDR3 is 13 residues long. The chain's CDR3 is CASSQHRGTEAFF. CDR3 DNA: TGCGCCAGCAGCCAACACAGGGGCACTGAAGCTTTCTTT.

This clone has just one count. V is TRBV11-2 and J is TRBJ1-1, with D perhaps matching TRBD1 (6 bases). The V end was cut by 3 bases, the J end by 0 bases, with 8 bases between. Germline V gene sequence: CDR1 SGHAT, CDR2 FQNNGV. This CDR3 contains 14 residues. The chain's CDR3 is CASSFDRLNTEAFF. CDR3 DNA sequence: TGTGCCAGCAGCTTCGACAGGTTGAACACTGAAGCTTTCTTT.

V gene TRBV10-3 combines with J gene TRBJ1-6; D may be TRBD1 (6 bases). This CDR3 region has 15 residues. Germline-derived CDR1 and CDR2 are ENHRY and SYGVKD. V lost 2 bases to trimming and J lost 7 bases, with 12 bases between them. The CDR3 protein is CAISEVGAGNSPLHF. The CDR3 nucleotides read TGTGCCATCAGTGAGGTGGGGGCCGGCAATTCACCCCTCCACTTT.

CDR3 loop: CASSATYGEQFF. CDR3 in DNA: TGTGCCAGCAGCGCAACTTACGGTGAGCAGTTCTTC. This rearrangement joins TRBV7-3 to TRBJ2-1; D unresolved. The CDR3 is 12 amino acids. The V gene's germline CDR1 is SGHTA and CDR2 FQGTGA. V was shortened by 5 bases and J by 9 bases, with 11 bases between the two germline ends.

The chain employs TRBV5-6 and TRBJ1-5; perhaps TRBD1 as D (6 bases). The CDR3 runs to 14 residues. Trimming removed 2 bases at V and 3 bases at J, with 9 bases between. The V gene's germline CDR1 is SGHDT and CDR2 YYEEEE. The CDR3: CASSFYRVNQPQHF. CDR3 nucleotide sequence: TGTGCCAGCAGCTTTTACAGGGTCAATCAGCCCCAGCATTTT.

Remarks on this clone: Different DNA sequences within this sample yield the same CDR3. The V gene is TRBV19, the J gene TRBJ1-2; 8 nucleotides agree with TRBD1. V lost 2 bases, J lost 4 bases, and 3 bases stayed unmatched. The CDR3 has 14 amino acids. Germline V gives CDR1 LNHDA, CDR2 SQIVND (reference sequence). The CDR3 nucleotides read TGTGCCAGTAGTATACCCGGACAGGGCTATGGCTACACCTTC. It encodes CASSIPGQGYGYTF.